This T cell receptor beta chain originates from a study of CD4 T cell repertoires and nickel (dated by TCRdb to 2018 to 2021). With respect to this clonotype: The specificity of this receptor is unknown. It has no much larger one-base neighbor in the sample; base qualities were not kept.

Receptors were amplified or captured by RT-PCR. Sequencing instrument: Illumina MiSeq. TCRdb's own reprocessing of the public reads used fastp at Q25 and MiXCR and kept productive beta chains. Rows matching on CDR3 protein sequence are summarized as one entry with the most common DNA and genes. The sample contains 500 to 800 distinct CDR3 sequences, over 35% of them found a single time. Together, the top ten hold approximately 15% of the sample. This TCR was recovered from a human donor in a nickel allergy study, with or without nickel allergy (not recorded which). It is not recorded whether this sample comes from one donor or several. The source material was CD4+ T cells from blood, not recorded whether cultured.

The CDR3 has the sequence CASSLGKINSPLHF. The nucleotides are TGTGCCAGCAGTTTAGGGAAGATCAATTCACCCCTCCACTTT. This receptor chain uses TRBV27 and TRBJ1-6; no confident D gene assignment can be made. The V and J ends are trimmed by 2 bases and 7 bases, leaving 9 bases between them. Sequences MNHEY (CDR1) and SMNVEV (CDR2) are obtained from the germline V gene (reference sequence). The CDR3 runs 14 amino acids, cysteine and phenylalanine included. The sequence is cut down to CDR3 DNA, 42 bases in frame from base 1.